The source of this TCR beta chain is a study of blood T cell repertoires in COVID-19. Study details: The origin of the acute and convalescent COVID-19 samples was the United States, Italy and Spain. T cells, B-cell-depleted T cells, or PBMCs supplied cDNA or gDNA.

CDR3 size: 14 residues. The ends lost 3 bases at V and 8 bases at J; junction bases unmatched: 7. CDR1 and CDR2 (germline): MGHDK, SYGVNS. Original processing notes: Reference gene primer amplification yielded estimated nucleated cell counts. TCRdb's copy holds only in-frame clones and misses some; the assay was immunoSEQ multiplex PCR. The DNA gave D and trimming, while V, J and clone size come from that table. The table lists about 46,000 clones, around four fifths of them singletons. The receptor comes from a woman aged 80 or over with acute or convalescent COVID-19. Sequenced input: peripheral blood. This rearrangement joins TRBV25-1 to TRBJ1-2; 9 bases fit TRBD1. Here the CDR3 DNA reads TGTGCCAGCAGTGACGCACAGGGGGCGAAGGGCTACACCTTC. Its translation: CASSDAQGAKGYTF.